Listed below are T cell receptor beta chains from one sample, sequenced in a study of cytomegalovirus exposure and HLA in healthy donors. TCRdb's copy holds only in-frame clones and misses some; the assay was immunoSEQ multiplex PCR. The sample yields 250,000 to 350,000 clones, 70% to 90% seen once. The sequenced material came from PBMCs. These receptors came from a man in his forties in good health and CMV-seropositive. Both conserved end residues are part of each CDR3. A D gene is named only where the DNA matches it firmly. Size is stated for part of the rows, as once, few or many counts, or as a class when the clone is expanded.

V	size	J	D	DNA	CDR3
TRBV11-2	-	TRBJ2-7	TRBD2	TGTGCCAGCAGCTTAGAAGGAGCGGGAGTCTCATACGAGCAGTACTTC	CASSLEGAGVSYEQYF
TRBV15	-	TRBJ1-5	-	TGTGCCACCAGCAGAGGAAGGGGGATAAACCAGCCCCAGCATTTT	CATSRGRGINQPQHF
TRBV6-5	-	TRBJ2-7	-	TGTGCCAGCAGTTACTCGTGGCGGGCGAGCTCCTACGAGCAGTACTTC	CASSYSWRASSYEQYF
TRBV10-2	-	TRBJ2-4	TRBD1	TGCGCCAGCAGTCTGGGACAGCAAGCCAAAAACATTCAGTACTTC	CASSLGQQAKNIQYF
TRBV5-6	-	TRBJ2-7	TRBD1	TGTGCCAGCAGCTTAGGGACAGTCCCCTACGAGCAGTACTTC	CASSLGTVPYEQYF
TRBV28	-	TRBJ2-7	-	TGTGCCAGCAGTTTCGGTAGCCCGTACGAGCAGTACTTC	CASSFGSPYEQYF
TRBV15	-	TRBJ2-1	TRBD1	TGTGCCACCAGCAGAGGGGGGGACAGGGGTTGGCGGGAGTACAGGAATGAGCAGTTCTTC	CATSRGGDRGWREYRNEQFF
TRBV5-4	few	TRBJ2-1	TRBD2	TGTGCCAGCAGCCTGAAGCGGGAGGGCCCCTACAATGAGCAGTTCTTC	CASSLKREGPYNEQFF
TRBV7-3	-	TRBJ2-5	TRBD1	TGCGCCAGCAGCTTGAGCCCGGGACAGGGGCCCCAGTACTTC	CASSLSPGQGPQYF
TRBV30	-	TRBJ1-1	-	TGTGCCTGGAGTTTGACAGTTCAGGGGAACACTGAAGCTTTCTTT	CAWSLTVQGNTEAFF
TRBV5-1	-	TRBJ1-5	TRBD1	TGCGCCAGCAGCCCGACAGGGTTGGGCAATCAGCCCCAGCATTTT	CASSPTGLGNQPQHF
TRBV6-5	-	TRBJ2-1	-	TGTGCCAGCAGTTACTTTGGGACAACCGCTAATGTGGAGCAGTTCTTC	CASSYFGTTANVEQFF
TRBV25-1	-	TRBJ2-2	-	TGTGCCAGCAGGGGGCCAAACCCCGGGGAGCTGTTTTTT	CASRGPNPGELFF
TRBV7-3	-	TRBJ2-2	TRBD2	TGTGCCAGCAGTTACTTAGCGGGAGGTCCCGGGGAGCTGTTTTTT	CASSYLAGGPGELFF
TRBV10-1	-	TRBJ1-4	-	TGCGCCAGCAGTTCCTCCGGGACAAGGAGTGAAAAACTGTTTTTT	CASSSSGTRSEKLFF
TRBV19	-	TRBJ2-5	TRBD1	TGTGCCAGTAGAGGGACAGTTGCAGAGACCCAGTACTTC	CASRGTVAETQYF
TRBV11-3	once	TRBJ2-7	-	TGTGCCAGCAGCATGGGGGGGGCGTCCTACGAGCAGTACTTC	CASSMGGASYEQYF
TRBV19	-	TRBJ1-5	-	TGTGCCAGTAGTGTCTGGACAGAGCTGTATAGCAATCAGCCCCAGCATTTT	CASSVWTELYSNQPQHF
TRBV5-6	-	TRBJ2-3	-	TGTGCCAGCACCAATTGGGGCGGGAACACAGATACGCAGTATTTT	CASTNWGGNTDTQYF
TRBV7-9	-	TRBJ2-4	TRBD1	TGTGCCAGCAGCTTCGGGCAGGGGGAGTACTTC	CASSFGQGEYF
TRBV27	-	TRBJ2-7	TRBD2	TGTGCCAGCAGCTCCGGGACTAGCGTCCACGAGCAGTACTTC	CASSSGTSVHEQYF
TRBV2	-	TRBJ1-6	-	TGTGCCAGCAGTGAAGTCTCGTTCAATTCACCCCTCCACTTT	CASSEVSFNSPLHF
TRBV28	-	TRBJ1-2	-	TGTGCCAGCAGGACCCCCAGGGGTGTCTATGGCTACACCTTC	CASRTPRGVYGYTF
TRBV7-2	-	TRBJ2-3	-	TGTGCCAGCAGCTCCCCCCCGGGGATATGGGCAGATACGCAGTATTTT	CASSSPPGIWADTQYF
TRBV4-3	few	TRBJ2-1	-	TGCGCCAGCAGCCAAGATGTGGGGGGTGGTATCTCCAATGAGCAGTTCTTC	CASSQDVGGGISNEQFF
TRBV2	-	TRBJ2-1	TRBD2	TGTGCCAGCAGTAAAAGGGGACTAGCGGGAGGCCCCTCCTACAATGAGCAGTTCTTC	CASSKRGLAGGPSYNEQFF
TRBV28	-	TRBJ1-2	TRBD1	TGTGCCATCCAGTTTCGTGGACAGGGGGTACCCATTCCTGGCTACACCTTC	CAIQFRGQGVPIPGYTF
TRBV25-1	-	TRBJ1-2	-	TGTGCCAGCAGTGAATTTAACTTTAACTATGGCTACACCTTC	CASSEFNFNYGYTF
TRBV18	-	TRBJ2-7	-	TGTGCCAGCTCACCCGGGACACACTACGAGCAGTACTTC	CASSPGTHYEQYF
TRBV21-1	-	TRBJ2-7	-	TGTGCCAGCAGCCCAGACAGGGCCTACGAGCAGTACTTC	CASSPDRAYEQYF
TRBV28	-	TRBJ2-7	TRBD1	TGTGCCAGCAGTGTACCGGGACAGAGGATTTACTACGAGCAGTACTTC	CASSVPGQRIYYEQYF
TRBV28	-	TRBJ2-4	-	TGTGCCAGCAGTTTAGCGGGGCAACCAGCCAAAAACATTCAGTACTTC	CASSLAGQPAKNIQYF
TRBV5-1	few	TRBJ1-1	-	TGCGCCAGCAGCTTGGGGGACACATGGAACACTGAAGCTTTCTTT	CASSLGDTWNTEAFF